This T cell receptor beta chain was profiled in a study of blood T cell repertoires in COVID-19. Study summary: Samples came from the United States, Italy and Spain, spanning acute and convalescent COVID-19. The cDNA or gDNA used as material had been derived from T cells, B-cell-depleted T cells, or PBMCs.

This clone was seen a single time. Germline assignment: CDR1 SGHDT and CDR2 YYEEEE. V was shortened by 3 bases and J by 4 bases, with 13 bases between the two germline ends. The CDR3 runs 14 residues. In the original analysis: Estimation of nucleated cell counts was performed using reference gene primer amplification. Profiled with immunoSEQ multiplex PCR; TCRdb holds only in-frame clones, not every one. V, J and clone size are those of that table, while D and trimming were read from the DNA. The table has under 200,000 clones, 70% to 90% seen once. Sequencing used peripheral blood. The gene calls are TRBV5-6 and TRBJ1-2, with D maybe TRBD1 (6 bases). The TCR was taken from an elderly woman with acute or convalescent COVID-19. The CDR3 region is CASSSRQVLYGYTF. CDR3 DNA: TGTGCCAGCAGCTCAAGACAGGTCCTCTATGGCTACACCTTC.